The clone carrying this TCR beta chain appeared once. The CDR3 length is 16 residues. In germline, CDR1 is LNHNV, CDR2 YYDKDF (reference sequence). With 1 base removed from V and 4 bases from J, the gap between germline ends came to 14 bases. This specimen belongs to a study of blood T cell repertoires in COVID-19. As for the study in general: The origin of the acute and convalescent COVID-19 samples was the United States, Italy and Spain. From T cells, B-cell-depleted T cells, or PBMCs came the material, which was cDNA or gDNA.

Per the original methods: Nucleated cell counts were estimated from reference gene primer amplification. Some clones are missing from TCRdb's copy, which holds only in-frame ones; the method was immunoSEQ multiplex PCR. That table gives V, J and clone size, and the DNA gave D and trimming. The sample has about 260,000 clones, more than 85% seen once. The specimen sequenced was peripheral blood. The receptor was isolated from a man younger than 35 with active or convalescent COVID-19. This rearrangement joins TRBV15 to TRBJ2-1, with D tentatively TRBD2 (5 bases). As DNA, the CDR3 is TGTGCCACCAGCAGAGGAAACACATGGAGGTACAATGAGCAGTTCTTC. Its translation: CATSRGNTWRYNEQFF.